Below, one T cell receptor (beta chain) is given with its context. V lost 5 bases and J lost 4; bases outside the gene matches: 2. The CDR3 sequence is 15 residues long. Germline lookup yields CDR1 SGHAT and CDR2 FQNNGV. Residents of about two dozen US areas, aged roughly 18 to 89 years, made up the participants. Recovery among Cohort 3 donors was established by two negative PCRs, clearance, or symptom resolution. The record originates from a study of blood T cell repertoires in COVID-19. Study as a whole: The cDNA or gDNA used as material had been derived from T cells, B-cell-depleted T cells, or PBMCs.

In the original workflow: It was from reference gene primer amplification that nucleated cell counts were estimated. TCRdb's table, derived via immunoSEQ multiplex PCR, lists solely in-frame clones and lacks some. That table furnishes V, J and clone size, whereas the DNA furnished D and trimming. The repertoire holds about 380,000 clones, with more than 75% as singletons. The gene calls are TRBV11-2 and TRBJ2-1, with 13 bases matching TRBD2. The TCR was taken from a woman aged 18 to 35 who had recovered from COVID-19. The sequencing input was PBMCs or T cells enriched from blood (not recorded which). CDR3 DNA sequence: TGTGCCAGCAGCCCGGGACTAGCGGGGTACAATGAGCAGTTCTTC. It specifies CASSPGLAGYNEQFF.